This TCR beta chain was identified in a study of post-analysis software for immune sequencing data. Study-wide points: Batch-mates among the samples co-clustered strongly by F measure. Controls showed lower frequencies than patients for 5 or 6 TRBV segments, and TRBV5-6, TRBV5-1 and TRBV20-1 were among these.

Included in the TCR beta cDNA libraries were unique molecular identifiers. From the PCR reads, TCRdb called clonotypes with MiXCR, one entry per CDR3 protein. The sample carries fewer than 850,000 distinct CDR3 sequences, 46% recorded once. The CDR3 consists of 21 residues. J gave up 2 bases and V 8 bases, and 20 bases lay outside the gene matches. CDR1 and CDR2 from the germline V gene are MNHNS and SASEGT. As regards this clonotype: The target antigen is unknown.

The V call is TRBV6-1, the J call TRBJ2-3, with 15 bases matching TRBD2. The TCR comes from a girl aged 5-17 years with multiple sclerosis. Material for sequencing was blood. CDR3 in amino acids: CASCNRRTSGRARNPTDTQYF. In DNA, the CDR3 is TGTGCCAGCTGCAACCGGAGGACTAGCGGGAGGGCTCGCAACCCCACAGATACGCAGTATTTT.